This entry lists 4 T cell receptor beta chains sequenced from one sample in a study of T cell responses to AZD1222 COVID-19 vaccine. Sequencing used immunoSEQ multiplex PCR; TCRdb keeps in-frame clones, though not all of them. The sample carries 45,000 to 65,000 clones, approximately 90% recorded once. This specimen consisted of peripheral blood, obtained 28 days after the second AZD1222 dose. These receptors all stem from an adult who received the AZD1222 COVID-19 vaccine.

The rearrangement uses TRBV5-1 and TRBJ2-3; 7 bases are shared with TRBD2. The germline V gene encodes CDR1 SGHRS and CDR2 YFSETQ. V dropped 5 bases and J dropped 6; count of bases not matched to a gene: 9. This CDR3 is built from 14 residues. The CDR3 bases are TGCGCCAGCAGAATAGAGGGAGGGCCGGATACGCAGTATTTT. Translation: CASRIEGGPDTQYF.

The chain uses TRBV7-2 and TRBJ2-3; the D gene is possibly TRBD2 (5 bases). Germline lookup yields CDR1 SGHTA and CDR2 FQGNSA. The CDR3 contains 13 residues. V dropped 4 bases and J dropped 2 bases, with 7 bases sitting between them. The CDR3 DNA reads TGTGCCAGCAGCTCGAGGGACACAGATACGCAGTATTTT. As protein: CASSSRDTDTQYF.

V gene TRBV5-6 combines with J gene TRBJ2-2; D remains unclear. The V gene's germline CDR1 is SGHDT and CDR2 YYEEEE. With 0 bases removed from V and 9 bases from J, the gap between germline ends came to 12 bases. The CDR3 length is 14 residues. The CDR3 loop is CASSLGTGSRELFF. The CDR3 DNA follows: TGTGCCAGCAGCTTGGGGACCGGCTCACGGGAGCTGTTTTTT.

The chain has TRBV11-2 and TRBJ2-2; 8 bases agree with TRBD1. Germline lookup yields CDR1 SGHAT and CDR2 FQNNGV. The CDR3 has 17 residues. V lost 3 bases and J lost 3; bases outside the gene matches: 9. DNA for the CDR3: TGTGCCAGCAGCTTCCCCCGGACAGGGAAGGACACCGGGGAGCTGTTTTTT. Protein product: CASSFPRTGKDTGELFF.